This TCR beta chain derives from a study of blood T cell repertoires in COVID-19. Study summary: COVID-19 samples from acute and convalescent phases originated in the United States, Italy and Spain. PBMCs, B-cell-depleted T cells, or T cells provided the cDNA or gDNA that made up the material.

The CDR3 runs to 14 residues. J gave up 4 bases and V 7 bases, and 3 bases lay outside the gene matches. CDR1 and CDR2 from the germline V gene are MNHEY and SVGAGI. In the source study's methods: How many nucleated cells were present was estimated from reference gene primer amplification. Sequenced by immunoSEQ multiplex PCR; TCRdb stores in-frame clones only, minus some. D and trimming were read from the DNA, whereas the V and J calls and clone size are those reported in that table. The table includes over 200,000 clones, about 85% detected once. The clonotype was recovered from a young woman who had recovered from COVID-19. The chain has TRBV6-5 and TRBJ2-1, with 11 bases matching TRBD2. The sequenced sample was peripheral blood. The CDR3 DNA follows: TGTGCCAGCACTGGGACTAGCGGATACAATGAGCAGTTCTTC. Translating it yields CASTGTSGYNEQFF.